The T cell receptor (beta chain) under discussion was sequenced for a study of T cell changes during pregnancy in multiple sclerosis. This CDR3 contains 19 residues. Germline CDR1 and CDR2: SEHNR and FQNEAQ (reference sequence). V lost 4 bases to trimming and J lost 2 bases; unmatched junction nucleotides: 14. Produced via immunoSEQ multiplex PCR; TCRdb's table is partial and in-frame only. The sample has about 21,000 clones; 75% to 90% are singletons. The clonotype originates from a female donor in good health, enrolled as a control in a pregnancy study. Here the sequenced sample was CD8+ T cells from peripheral blood mononuclear cells, taken after pregnancy. The genes are TRBV7-9 and TRBJ2-7, with 13 bases fitting TRBD2. This CDR3 is CASSSGTEGLAGAPYEQYF. The DNA of the CDR3 is TGTGCCAGCAGCTCCGGGACAGAAGGACTAGCGGGAGCCCCCTACGAGCAGTACTTC.